The rows below give T cell receptor beta chains drawn from one sample of a study of post-analysis software for immune sequencing data. TCRdb called the PCR reads again in MiXCR, with one record for every CDR3 protein. The sample shows about 200,000 distinct CDR3 sequences, 25% to 30% of them seen only once. Sequencing input: blood. The receptors shown here come from a girl aged 2-17 years with multiple sclerosis. Both conserved end residues are part of each CDR3. A D gene is named only where the DNA matches it firmly. A clone size is listed for some rows: how often the clone was seen (once, few, many), or a class if it is expanded.

cdr3_length clone_size j_call v_call d_call cdr3_aa cdr3_nt
16 - TRBJ1-4 TRBV5-1 - CASSLRTDPRGEKLFF TGCGCCAGCAGCTTGAGGACAGACCCGCGCGGTGAAAAACTGTTTTTT
11 many TRBJ1-2 TRBV28 - CASAALYGYTF TGTGCCAGCGCAGCGCTCTATGGCTACACCTTC
14 many TRBJ2-7 TRBV5-4 TRBD1 CASSRDSSSYEQYF TGTGCCAGCAGCCGGGACAGCAGCTCCTACGAGCAGTACTTC
12 - TRBJ2-1 TRBV3-1 - CASNQLFGEQFF TGTGCCAGCAACCAATTGTTCGGGGAGCAGTTCTTC
14 - TRBJ2-7 TRBV12-3/TRBV12-4 TRBD2 CASRRAGGAYEQYF TGTGCCAGCAGACGAGCGGGAGGGGCCTACGAGCAGTACTTC
18 few TRBJ1-1 TRBV12-3/TRBV12-4 - CASSLRARGLLWSTEAFF TGTGCCAGCAGTTTACGGGCCCGGGGACTTTTGTGGAGCACTGAAGCTTTCTTT
15 - TRBJ2-4 TRBV5-1 TRBD1 CASSLAEQGALEQYF TGCGCCAGCAGCTTGGCTGAACAGGGGGCTCTTGAGCAGTACTTC
18 many TRBJ2-6 TRBV5-5 - CASSRYKGLSSGANVLTF TGTGCCAGCAGCCGCTATAAAGGACTGAGCTCTGGGGCCAACGTCCTGACTTTC
15 many TRBJ2-7 TRBV6-5 TRBD1 CASSLRDRGLYEQYF TGTGCCAGCAGCCTCCGGGACAGGGGGCTCTACGAGCAGTACTTC
16 many TRBJ2-3 TRBV7-8 - CASSPRAPRRTDTQYF TGTGCCAGCAGCCCGCGTGCCCCACGGAGAACAGATACGCAGTATTTT
16 - TRBJ1-1 TRBV3-1 - CASSQDQGFWGAEAFF TGTGCCAGCAGCCAAGATCAAGGGTTTTGGGGGGCTGAAGCTTTCTTT
15 many TRBJ1-6 TRBV6-5 - CASSYSEKHNSPLHF TGTGCCAGCAGTTACTCTGAAAAGCATAATTCACCCCTCCACTTT
10 many TRBJ2-5 TRBV29-1 - CSVLLGTQYF TGCAGCGTTCTTCTAGGGACCCAGTACTTC
16 - TRBJ2-1 TRBV7-2 - CASSFLQANPSNGQFF TGTGCCAGCAGCTTTCTACAGGCTAACCCTTCGAATGGGCAGTTCTTC
14 many TRBJ2-3 TRBV20-1 - CSARRGPSTDTQYF TGCAGTGCTAGGCGGGGGCCTAGCACAGATACGCAGTATTTT
14 few TRBJ1-6 TRBV20-1 - CSAHESSYNSPLHF TGCAGTGCACATGAGAGCTCCTATAATTCACCCCTCCACTTT
13 many TRBJ2-1 TRBV5-4 - CASSLESDNEQFF TGTGCCAGCAGCTTGGAGAGCGACAATGAGCAGTTCTTC
16 few TRBJ1-5 TRBV7-2 - CASRRPGGGSNQPQHF TGTGCCAGCAGGCGGCCCGGGGGAGGCAGCAATCAGCCCCAGCATTTT
16 many TRBJ2-3 TRBV5-6 TRBD1 CASSRDRGRRTDTQYF TGTGCCAGCAGCAGGGACAGGGGGCGTCGCACAGATACGCAGTATTTT
14 many TRBJ1-5 TRBV10-2 - CASSEWVSGQPQHF TGCGCCAGCAGTGAATGGGTGTCTGGTCAGCCCCAGCATTTT
11 - TRBJ2-1 TRBV30 - CAWSVSNEQFF TGTGCCTGGAGTGTATCCAATGAGCAGTTCTTC
13 few TRBJ1-1 TRBV5-1 - CASSLGGPREAFF TGCGCCAGCAGCTTGGGAGGCCCCAGGGAAGCTTTCTTT
15 - TRBJ2-7 TRBV5-1 TRBD1 CASSLSTGSVVDQYF TGCGCCAGCAGCCTATCGACAGGGTCGGTTGTCGATCAGTACTTC
15 many TRBJ2-7 TRBV5-1 - CASSSTGDRAYEQYF TGCGCCAGCAGCTCGACGGGGGACAGAGCCTACGAGCAGTACTTC
17 few TRBJ1-1 TRBV5-1 - CASSSTGRVSGRTEAFF TGCGCCAGCAGCTCCACTGGGAGGGTCTCGGGTCGGACTGAAGCTTTCTTT
12 many TRBJ2-3 TRBV6-5 - CASSERRNTQYF TGTGCCAGCAGTGAGAGGAGGAATACGCAGTATTTT
12 - TRBJ1-5 TRBV29-1 - CSVAEVGQPQHF TGCAGCGTTGCAGAGGTGGGTCAGCCCCAGCATTTT
16 - TRBJ2-2 TRBV7-7 TRBD2 CASSFSLAGGSGELFF TGTGCCAGCAGCTTTTCCCTCGCGGGAGGGTCCGGGGAGCTGTTTTTT
14 many TRBJ1-2 TRBV28 TRBD1 CASSLQGDRNGYTF TGTGCCAGCAGTTTACAAGGGGACAGGAATGGCTACACCTTC
15 many TRBJ2-7 TRBV5-6 - CASTPAGRGSYEQYF TGTGCCAGCACCCCCGCGGGGCGCGGGTCCTACGAGCAGTACTTC
14 few TRBJ2-3 TRBV30 - CAWSEGTSKDTQYF TGTGCCTGGAGCGAAGGGACAAGTAAAGATACGCAGTATTTT
12 many TRBJ2-7 TRBV15 TRBD1 CATSGQGYEQYF TGTGCCACCAGCGGACAGGGTTACGAGCAGTACTTC
11 many TRBJ2-1 TRBV5-6 - CASSFGSEQFF TGTGCCAGCAGCTTTGGGAGCGAGCAGTTCTTC
14 - TRBJ2-5 TRBV24-1 TRBD2 CATSQTSDQETQYF TGTGCCACCAGTCAGACTAGCGACCAAGAGACCCAGTACTTC
15 many TRBJ2-5 TRBV7-2 TRBD2 CASSLGLAGAETQYF TGTGCCAGCAGCTTAGGACTAGCGGGAGCGGAGACCCAGTACTTC
17 few TRBJ2-1 TRBV14 TRBD2 CASSQRTASGLYNEQFF TGTGCCAGCAGCCAAAGAACGGCTAGCGGCCTCTACAATGAGCAGTTCTTC
16 - TRBJ2-5 TRBV6-5 - CASRPDRGWGRETQYF TGTGCCAGCAGGCCCGACCGGGGTTGGGGCCGGGAGACCCAGTACTTC
14 many TRBJ2-7 TRBV5-1 - CASSLGTLSYEQYF TGCGCCAGCAGCTTAGGGACTTTATCCTACGAGCAGTACTTC
12 few TRBJ1-1 TRBV2 - CASSEGNTEAFF TGTGCCAGCAGCGAGGGGAACACTGAAGCTTTCTTT
12 - TRBJ1-6 TRBV7-2 - CASSELRGPLHF TGTGCCAGCAGCGAACTGAGGGGCCCGCTCCACTTT
15 - TRBJ2-7 TRBV6-5 TRBD1 CASSGQGIELYEQYF TGTGCCAGCAGCGGACAGGGCATCGAACTCTACGAGCAGTACTTC
13 few TRBJ1-1 TRBV7-9 - CASSSRGGTEAFF TGTGCCAGCAGCTCACGGGGGGGGACTGAAGCTTTCTTT
12 many TRBJ1-5 TRBV6-6 - CAISTGNQPQHF TGTGCCATTTCGACAGGCAACCAGCCCCAGCATTTT
13 few TRBJ1-1 TRBV6-5 TRBD1 CASMDWTGDEAFF TGTGCCAGCATGGATTGGACAGGGGATGAAGCTTTCTTT
12 many TRBJ2-5 TRBV6-1 TRBD2 CASRRGQETQYF TGTGCCAGCCGGCGGGGGCAAGAGACCCAGTACTTC
17 many TRBJ2-1 TRBV28 - CASSLGGRQATYNEQFF TGTGCCAGCAGTTTAGGGGGGAGACAGGCCACCTACAATGAGCAGTTCTTC
15 many TRBJ2-7 TRBV6-6 - CASSPQSSDRPEQYF TGTGCCAGCAGCCCCCAATCTTCAGACAGACCCGAGCAGTACTTC